This TCR beta chain was recovered during a study of beta chain features in type 1 diabetes. Sorted cells reached over 95% purity in every population. All of the isolated RNA was reverse transcribed, so expressed TCRB transcripts were sequenced. Naive, central memory and regulatory T cell samples averaged roughly 3.4 million immunoSEQ reads each. The table came from immunoSEQ multiplex PCR; TCRdb's copy has only in-frame clones and leaves some out. The sample yields over 650,000 clones, about an eighth seen once. The study, taken as a whole, reports: Patients' naive, central memory and Treg TCRB repertoires seemed closer to one another than those of healthy donors. Insertions were fewer and deletions more numerous at VDJ junctions in type 1 diabetes patients. In every one of the four CD4+ subsets, TCRB CDR3s were moderately but significantly shorter in Type 1 diabetes patients.

The CDR3 loop spans 15 amino acids. Trimming cost V 5 bases and J 8 bases, with 21 bases left between them. Germline assignment: CDR1 LNHDA and CDR2 SQIVND (reference sequence). This clone was observed a few times. Its antigen is as yet unknown. The clonotype was recovered from a man between 18 and 29 years old with type 1 diabetes. The sample consisted of naive CD4+ T cells from blood. The chain recombines TRBV19 with TRBJ1-2, with a tentative D call TRBD1 (5 bases). This chain's CDR3 is CASSPWDATKGGYTF. The CDR3 DNA is TGTGCCAGTAGTCCCTGGGACGCCACGAAGGGCGGCTACACCTTC. Together with reference TRBV19 and TRBJ1-2, the CDR3 gives the full variable domain: DGGITQSPKYLFRKEGQNVTLSCEQNLNHDAMYWYRQDPGQGLRLIYYSQIVNDFQKGDIAEGYSVSREKKESFPLTVTSAQKNPTAFYLCASSPWDATKGGYTFGSGTRLTVV.